This T cell receptor beta chain was sequenced for a study of blood T cell repertoires in COVID-19. Turning to the study itself: The United States, Italy and Spain were the sources of the acute and convalescent COVID-19 samples. T cells, B-cell-depleted T cells, or PBMCs supplied cDNA or gDNA.

There are 14 residues in the CDR3. Germline V gene sequence: CDR1 WSHSY, CDR2 SAAADI. Trimming took 4 bases from V and 7 from J; bases not matched to a gene: 1. This table comes from immunoSEQ multiplex PCR, and its TCRdb copy is limited to in-frame clones, with some not included. The sample yields tens of thousands of clones, approximately 83% seen once. This chain links TRBV10-2 with TRBJ2-2; 12 nucleotides match TRBD2. The source of this sequence is a man aged 70-80 years with active COVID-19. The sequenced sample consisted of peripheral blood. The CDR3: CASSASGGGGELFF. The CDR3, as DNA: TGCGCCAGCAGTGCTAGCGGGGGGGGCGGGGAGCTGTTTTTT.